Shown below are 23 T cell receptor beta chains from a single sample sequenced in a study of neurological immune-mediated disorders. TCRdb re-analysed the 5' RACE reads in MiXCR, keeping a single row per CDR3 protein. Of 25,000 to 30,000 distinct CDR3 sequences listed, around 3.4% were seen once; the top ten hold approximately 6.7%. Sequenced input: PBMCs. These receptors came from a woman aged 30 to 39 with multiple sclerosis.

This clonotype was detected ten times or more. This chain links TRBV9 with TRBJ2-3; possibly TRBD1 for D (5 bases). Germline CDR1 is SGDLS and CDR2 is YYNGEE. V was shortened by 0 bases and J by 1 base, with 9 bases between the two germline ends. The CDR3 length is 15 residues. The CDR3 loop reads CASSVAEGGTDTQYF. CDR3 in DNA: TGTGCCAGCAGCGTAGCTGAAGGGGGCACAGATACGCAGTATTTT.

The sample holds many counts of this clonotype. The rearrangement uses TRBV20-1 and TRBJ1-5; the D gene is possibly TRBD1 (6 bases). CDR3 length equals 16 residues. The germline V gene has CDR1 DFQATT and CDR2 SNEGSKA (reference sequence). V shed 0 bases and J shed 4 bases, with 16 bases lying between them. The CDR3 nucleotides are TGCAGTGCTAGAGAACAGGGTCGGGCAAGGAATCAGCCCCAGCATTTT. Translated: CSAREQGRARNQPQHF.

This clonotype was seen ten or more times. CDR3 nucleotide sequence: TGCGCCAGCAGCTGGACAGGGGCCACAGATACGCAGTATTTT. This translates into CASSWTGATDTQYF. V gene TRBV5-1 combines with J gene TRBJ2-3, with 9 bases matching TRBD1. Germline loops: CDR1 SGHRS, CDR2 YFSETQ. Unmatched junction bases numbered 1, after V lost 3 bases and J lost 2 bases. There are 14 residues in the CDR3. The full variable domain, rest sourced from reference TRBV5-1 and TRBJ2-3, is KAGVTQTPRYLIKTRGQQVTLSCSPISGHRSVSWYQQTPGQGLQFLFEYFSETQRNKGNFPGRFSGRQFSNSRSEMNVSTLELGDSALYLCASSWTGATDTQYFGPGTRLTVL.

This clonotype was recorded many times. The chain carries TRBV20-1 and TRBJ1-6; unclear D gene. Looked up from germline, CDR1 is DFQATT and CDR2 is SNEGSKA (reference sequence). The CDR3 contains 15 residues. V was cut by 3 bases and J by 0 bases, with 9 bases left in between. CDR3 protein: CSASLRHSYNSPLHF. As DNA, the CDR3 is TGCAGTGCTAGTTTACGCCACTCCTATAATTCACCCCTCCACTTT.

This clonotype was seen many times. The genes are TRBV27 and TRBJ1-1, with unresolved D. V dropped 2 bases and J dropped 1 base, with 11 bases sitting between them. CDR3 length equals 15 residues. CDR1 and CDR2 (germline): MNHEY, SMNVEV (reference sequence). CDR3 nucleotides: TGTGCCAGCAGTTTAAGGGCGACTACGAACACTGAAGCTTTCTTT. Encoded protein: CASSLRATTNTEAFF.

This clonotype was observed at least ten times. The chain recombines TRBV4-1 with TRBJ2-5; 7 bases align to TRBD2. Germline assignment: CDR1 MGHRA and CDR2 YSYEKL. The CDR3 extends over 13 amino acids. V was clipped by 4 bases and J by 5 bases; unmatched bases: 4. The CDR3 DNA reads TGCGCCAGCAGCCGACTAGCTGGTGAGACCCAGTACTTC. It translates to CASSRLAGETQYF.

This clonotype was counted many times. This chain uses TRBV4-2 with TRBJ2-6; D perhaps matches TRBD1 (5 bases). This CDR3 has 17 residues. The germline V gene encodes CDR1 LGHNA and CDR2 YNFKEQ. V gave up 3 bases and J gave up 0 bases, with 12 bases separating them. Here the CDR3 DNA reads TGTGCCAGCAGCCAGAATGCAGGGTTCTCTGGGGCCAACGTCCTGACTTTC. Its translation: CASSQNAGFSGANVLTF.

Ten or more counts support this clonotype. The rearrangement links TRBV18 to TRBJ2-7, with D perhaps TRBD1 (5 bases). The CDR3 loop spans 16 amino acids. V was shortened by 2 bases and J by 4 bases, with 18 bases between the two germline ends. Germline V CDR1 and CDR2: KGHSH, LQKENI. This CDR3 is CASSPRSAGKGYEQYF. In DNA form, the CDR3 reads TGTGCCAGCTCACCAAGGTCGGCAGGGAAGGGGTACGAGCAGTACTTC.

The rearrangement uses TRBV11-2 and TRBJ2-7, with TRBD2 matching over 8 bases. J gave up 2 bases and V 3 bases, and 6 bases lay outside the gene matches. This CDR3 contains 15 residues. Germline V gene lookup returns CDR1 SGHAT and CDR2 FQNNGV. The CDR3 spells CASSFERGMAYEQYF. Written as DNA, the CDR3 is TGTGCCAGCAGCTTCGAGCGGGGGATGGCCTACGAGCAGTACTTC.

By share, this clonotype ranks as medium-sized. The rearrangement links TRBV12-3 or TRBV12-4 to TRBJ2-7; D perhaps matches TRBD2 (6 bases). This CDR3 is built from 15 residues. V dropped 0 bases and J dropped 3 bases, with 12 bases sitting between them. The DNA of the CDR3 is TGTGCCAGCAGTTTAGCGCCGGGAGCTAGCTACGAGCAGTACTTC. Its translation is CASSLAPGASYEQYF.

About this clonotype: Compared with germline, one end of the junction differs, possibly owing to a read error. The chain joins TRBV7-7 to TRBJ2-7, with TRBD1 matching 9 bases. The CDR3 has 13 residues. The germline gives CDR1 SSHAT, CDR2 FNYEAQ (reference sequence). The CDR3 nucleotides are TGTGCTAGCAGCTCCGGGACAGGGCACGAGCAGTACTTC. This encodes CASSSGTGHEQYF.

This clonotype has a count of ten or more. The chain recombines TRBV7-9 with TRBJ2-1; D ambiguous. The CDR3 length is 10 residues. Per the germline V gene, CDR1 is SEHNR and CDR2 is FQNEAQ (reference sequence). Trimming shortened V by 7 bases and J by 15 bases, and 13 bases separated the two germline ends. CDR3 bases: TGTGCCAGCAATCAGGTTCCTGGGTTCTTC. It codes for CASNQVPGFF.

This clonotype was counted ten times or more. The chain employs TRBV10-3 and TRBJ2-5; possible D gene TRBD1, 6 bases. The CDR3 spans 15 residues. V was pared by 6 bases and J by 3 bases, with 17 bases between. Germline-derived CDR1 and CDR2 are ENHRY and SYGVKD. The CDR3 DNA sequence: TGTGCCATCAGGTCCTCGACAGGCAGTAAAGAGACCCAGTACTTC. As protein: CAIRSSTGSKETQYF.

This clonotype occurred many times. V and J are TRBV7-2 and TRBJ2-7, with TRBD2 matching 12 bases. Trimming at V came to 2 bases and at J to 4 bases, leaving 3 bases not matched to a gene. This CDR3 comprises 15 residues. Looked up from germline, CDR1 is SGHTA and CDR2 is FQGNSA. CDR3 DNA: TGTGCCAGCAGCTTACTAGCGGGAGGGGAATACGAGCAGTACTTC. This translates into CASSLLAGGEYEQYF.

This clonotype was counted at least ten times. The gene calls are TRBV5-1 and TRBJ2-3, with D uncertain. The CDR3 consists of 13 residues. From germline, CDR1 is SGHRS and CDR2 YFSETQ. Trimming took off 4 bases at V and 4 bases at J, with 10 bases between the two ends. The CDR3 nucleotides read TGCGCCAGCAGCCCCGGGTCCGCAGATACGCAGTATTTT. It specifies CASSPGSADTQYF.

The V and J genes are TRBV5-1 and TRBJ2-7; 8 bases match TRBD1. The junction had 8 bases not matched to a gene; V was cut back by 3 bases and J by 9 bases. This CDR3 is 13 amino acids long. CDR1 is SGHRS, CDR2 YFSETQ, per germline. CDR3 residues: CASSSGQGDAQYF. The CDR3 bases are TGCGCCAGCAGCTCCGGACAGGGAGATGCGCAGTACTTC. Together with reference TRBV5-1 and TRBJ2-7, the CDR3 gives the full variable domain: KAGVTQTPRYLIKTRGQQVTLSCSPISGHRSVSWYQQTPGQGLQFLFEYFSETQRNKGNFPGRFSGRQFSNSRSEMNVSTLELGDSALYLCASSSGQGDAQYFGPGTRLTVT.

Points on this clonotype: Germline is not matched at one junction end, which may reflect a read error. This sequence joins TRBV27 and TRBJ1-5; TRBD1 might be the D (5 bases). This CDR3 spans 15 amino acids. The V gene's germline CDR1 is MNHEY and CDR2 SMNVEV (reference sequence). CDR3 sequence: CASSPRTFSNQPQNF. The CDR3 nucleotides are TGTGCCAGCAGTCCCAGGACATTTAGCAATCAGCCCCAGAATTTT.

In its sample, this clonotype was seen many times. The V call is TRBV20-1, the J call TRBJ1-2; 7 bases match TRBD1. V lost 6 bases, J lost 3 bases, and 1 base stayed unmatched. CDR3 length: 11 amino acids. CDR1 and CDR2 from the germline V gene are DFQATT and SNEGSKA (reference sequence). The CDR3 DNA follows: TGCAGTGCCACAGGGGACTATGGCTACACCTTC. Residues: CSATGDYGYTF.

Many counts were recorded for this clonotype. V usage is TRBV7-9 and J usage is TRBJ1-5, with D possibly being TRBD1 (5 bases). Germline V lookup: CDR1 SEHNR, CDR2 FQNEAQ (reference sequence). This CDR3 region has 14 residues. The V end was cut by 1 base, the J end by 7 bases, with 11 bases between. The CDR3 nucleotides are TGTGCCAGCAGCTTAGACGGGGGAGGACAGCCCCAGCATTTT. This encodes CASSLDGGGQPQHF.

The table lists this clonotype with a few counts. The V call is TRBV4-3, the J call TRBJ1-5; D is unclear. Trimming shortened V by 0 bases and J by 7 bases, and 7 bases separated the two germline ends. This CDR3 contains 13 residues. Germline-derived CDR1 and CDR2 are LGHNA and YSLEER. The CDR3 loop is CASSQEGRQPQHF. Written as DNA, the CDR3 is TGCGCCAGCAGCCAAGAGGGGAGGCAGCCCCAGCATTTT.

This clonotype was detected ten times or more. The V call is TRBV20-1, the J call TRBJ2-3, with 7 bases fitting TRBD2. The CDR3 runs to 15 residues. The V and J ends lost 5 bases and 3 bases, in that order; junction bases with no gene match: 11. The germline V gene has CDR1 DFQATT and CDR2 SNEGSKA (reference sequence). DNA for the CDR3: TGCAGTGCTCTCGTCCCTAGCGGTAGAACAGATACGCAGTATTTT. Translated: CSALVPSGRTDTQYF.

This clonotype has at least ten counts. V gene TRBV7-8 combines with J gene TRBJ2-7, with unresolved D. CDR3 size: 12 residues. The germline gives CDR1 SGHVS, CDR2 FQNEAQ. The V end lost 5 bases, the J end lost 0 bases, and 5 bases lay between the germline ends. The DNA of the CDR3 is TGTGCCAGCAGCCCGCCCTCCTACGAGCAGTACTTC. Translation: CASSPPSYEQYF.

This clonotype was observed many times. The chain joins TRBV28 to TRBJ1-2; D is unclear. The CDR3 runs 14 residues. Trimming removed 4 bases at V and 0 bases at J, with 9 bases between. CDR1 and CDR2 from the germline V gene are MDHEN and SYDVKM. DNA for the CDR3: TGTGCCAGCAGTTCCCTAAATTCTAACTATGGCTACACCTTC. Protein sequence: CASSSLNSNYGYTF.